The next 17 T cell receptor beta chains were all read from a single sample in a study of blood T cells in healthy people across ages. A second PCR, run for roughly 7 to 12 cycles, used a sample-barcoded 5' primer plus a J-beta primer mix. TCRdb independently ran MiXCR on the 5' RACE reads; one entry per CDR3 protein. The sample carries about 800,000 distinct CDR3 sequences, about three fifths recorded once. The sample taken for sequencing was blood. Receptors originate from a man aged 25 to 40 in good health.

This clonotype has just one count. The V call is TRBV12-3 or TRBV12-4, the J call TRBJ2-3; no reliable D call. The CDR3 length is 18 residues. Trimming left V 3 bases short and J 1 base short, with 20 bases between. In DNA, the CDR3 is TGTGCCAGCAGTTTGAGGTGGGCCGGCAGAATAGGCACAGATACGCAGTATTTT. Amino acids: CASSLRWAGRIGTDTQYF.

This clonotype was seen just once. The J gene is TRBJ2-4, the V gene TRBV6-5, with D perhaps matching TRBD2 (6 bases). The J call may be faulty, since TRBJ2-7 better matches the DNA end. CDR1 and CDR2 from the germline V gene are MNHEY and SVGAGI. The CDR3 length is 14 residues. CDR3 protein: CASSYRRGNYEQYF. CDR3 bases: TGTGCCAGCAGTTACCGGCGGGGAAACTACGAGCAGTACTTC.

CDR3 sequence reads: CASSPVGGQYF. CDR3 bases: TGTGCCAGCAGCCCCGTAGGAGGGCAGTACTTC. The chain couples TRBV12-3 or TRBV12-4 to TRBJ2-7; possible D gene TRBD2, 5 bases. This CDR3 has 11 residues. With 6 bases removed from V and 9 bases from J, the gap between germline ends came to 12 bases.

V and J are TRBV9 and TRBJ2-1; 12 nucleotides align to TRBD2. V was pared by 3 bases and J by 0 bases, with 4 bases of the junction left unmatched. The CDR3 spans 17 residues. Germline-derived CDR1 and CDR2 are SGDLS and YYNGEE. CDR3 sequence reads: CASSASGRAVSYNEQFF. In DNA form, the CDR3 reads TGTGCCAGCAGCGCTAGCGGGAGGGCCGTCTCCTACAATGAGCAGTTCTTC.

This chain joins TRBV7-2 and TRBJ2-4; perhaps TRBD2 as D (5 bases). V lost 3 bases and J 13 bases, leaving 13 bases between the germline ends. Germline assignment: CDR1 SGHTA and CDR2 FQGNSA. The CDR3 is 12 residues long. In DNA, the CDR3 is TGTGCCAGCAGCTTCCGGGGTTGGGAGCAGTACTTC. This encodes CASSFRGWEQYF.

This rearrangement joins TRBV12-3 or TRBV12-4 to TRBJ2-1; D is possibly TRBD2 (6 bases). V lost 0 bases and J lost 5, with 11 bases in between. The CDR3 length is 15 residues. CDR3 nucleotide sequence: TGTGCCAGCAGTTTAGCGGGGAGGTTGGACAATGAGCAGTTCTTC. Its protein product is CASSLAGRLDNEQFF.

V and J are TRBV6-6 and TRBJ1-6; D is perhaps TRBD1 (5 bases). With 8 bases removed from V and 12 bases from J, the gap between germline ends came to 20 bases. This CDR3 comprises 14 residues. CDR1 MNHNY and CDR2 SVGAGI come from the germline V gene (reference sequence). This CDR3 reads CASRRGGDPGPLHF. The CDR3 nucleotides read TGTGCCAGCCGGAGGGGAGGGGACCCCGGACCCCTCCACTTT.

About this clonotype: An end of the junction differs from the germline gene, which may be a read error. The V gene is TRBV9, the J gene TRBJ2-5; D not resolved. Germline V CDR1 and CDR2: SGDLS, YYNGEE. The CDR3 covers 13 residues. The CDR3 nucleotides are TGTGCCAGCAGCGTATCTCTCCAAGAGACCCAGTGCTTC. Protein sequence: CASSVSLQETQCF.

The chain couples TRBV2 to TRBJ2-3; 7 nucleotides agree with TRBD2. Trimming removed 4 bases from V and 2 bases from J; junction bases left unmatched: 6. CDR1 is SNHLY, CDR2 FYNNEI, per germline. The CDR3 extends over 15 amino acids. CDR3 in amino acids: CASSGAGGTTDTQYF. The CDR3 DNA reads TGTGCCAGCAGTGGAGCCGGGGGGACCACAGATACGCAGTATTTT.

V is TRBV7-9 and J is TRBJ2-6; 11 nucleotides line up with TRBD2. The J segment lost 2 bases and the V segment lost 1 base, leaving 7 bases of the junction unmatched. This CDR3 spans 19 amino acids. Germline V gene sequence: CDR1 SEHNR, CDR2 FQNEAQ (reference sequence). CDR3 residues: CASSLGRTSGLAGANVLTF. CDR3 nucleotide sequence: TGTGCCAGCAGCTTAGGGAGGACTAGCGGGCTAGCTGGGGCCAACGTCCTGACTTTC.

A single count supports this clonotype. The rearrangement links TRBV7-9 to TRBJ1-1, with 7 nucleotides matching TRBD1. The V gene's germline CDR1 is SEHNR and CDR2 FQNEAQ (reference sequence). The ends lost 2 bases at V and 8 bases at J; junction bases unmatched: 2. The CDR3 consists of 12 residues. The CDR3 DNA reads as TGTGCCAGCAGCTTACAGGGGGAGGAAGCTTTCTTT. Its translation is CASSLQGEEAFF.

The CDR3 nucleotides read TGCAGCGTTACCCGGGACAGGGCTGGAAACACCATATATTTT. Translation: CSVTRDRAGNTIYF. The chain uses TRBV29-1 and TRBJ1-3; 9 bases map to TRBD1. The germline CDR1 and CDR2 sequences are SQVTM and ANQGSEA. The trim removed 5 bases at V and 2 bases at J, leaving 4 bases unmatched. This CDR3 has 14 residues.

V gene TRBV10-3 combines with J gene TRBJ2-2; no clear D. Trimming removed 2 bases at V and 3 bases at J, with 7 bases between. This CDR3 contains 14 residues. CDR1 is ENHRY and CDR2 is SYGVKD in the germline V gene. The CDR3 bases are TGTGCCATCAGTGAGGGACCACACACCGGGGAGCTGTTTTTT. Its protein is CAISEGPHTGELFF.

The gene calls are TRBV20-1 and TRBJ2-5; no clear D gene. Trimming removed 7 bases at V and 5 bases at J, with 8 bases between. CDR3 length: 10 amino acids. The germline CDR1 and CDR2 sequences are DFQATT and SNEGSKA (reference sequence). The CDR3 coding sequence is TGCAGTGGGGCTGCGGAGACCCAGTACTTC. It encodes CSGAAETQYF.

This clonotype appeared once. The chain joins TRBV28 to TRBJ2-3; TRBD1 or TRBD2 may be the D gene (5 bases each). Germline V CDR1 and CDR2: MDHEN, SYDVKM. The CDR3 totals 16 residues. V lost 4 bases to trimming and J lost 0 bases, with 14 bases between them. CDR3 loop: CASSSSGTGSTDTQYF. CDR3 coding DNA: TGTGCCAGCAGTTCCTCCGGGACCGGCAGCACAGATACGCAGTATTTT.

This clonotype has only a few counts. The V gene is TRBV3-1, the J gene TRBJ1-6; the D is unclear. Germline CDR1 is LGHDT and CDR2 is YNNKEL (reference sequence). Trimming removed 0 bases from V and 7 bases from J, with 13 bases in between. CDR3 length: 16 amino acids. This CDR3 reads CASSQEGASRNSPLHF. The CDR3 region has the DNA TGTGCCAGCAGCCAAGAGGGTGCCTCGCGGAATTCACCCCTCCACTTT.

The chain recombines TRBV20-1 with TRBJ2-1, with 7 bases aligning to TRBD2. The germline gives CDR1 DFQATT, CDR2 SNEGSKA (reference sequence). Trimming cost V 7 bases and J 3 bases; bases outside gene matches: 9. The CDR3 has 14 residues. The CDR3 nucleotides are TGCAGTGTCGAAACGGGGGGATTCTACAATGAGCAGTTCTTC. This gives the protein CSVETGGFYNEQFF.